These T cell receptor beta chains were read from a single sample in a study of blood T cells in healthy people across ages. MiXCR, applied by TCRdb to the 5' RACE reads, yields one record per CDR3 protein. The sample consists of around 800,000 distinct CDR3 sequences, 20% to 30% of them appearing once. These same records also appear under a second study, on T cells of mothers and their children.

Sequencing input: blood. These receptors came from a boy between 5 and 17 years old in good health. The CDR3 runs from the conserved cysteine through the conserved F or W. D genes are given only for firm matches. A row's size may be missing; if present it is once, few, many or a size class.

TRBV5-5	TRBJ2-5	-	-	TGTGCCAGCAGCATTAATACAGGGTGGGAGCAGTACTTC	CASSINTGWEQYF
TRBV2	TRBJ1-1	few	-	TGTGCCAGCAGTGAGGACACTGAAGCTTTCTTT	CASSEDTEAFF
TRBV9	TRBJ2-1	few	-	TGTGCCAGCAGCCCCCTGGACAAACCATACAATGAGCAGTTCTTC	CASSPLDKPYNEQFF
TRBV7-9	TRBJ1-1	-	-	TGTGCCAGCAGAGGGGAGGGTTTGGGTCGGAAAGCTTTCTTT	CASRGEGLGRKAFF
TRBV9	TRBJ1-4	once	-	TGTGCCAGCAGCGGACGTACCGGGACCCCTAATGAAAAACTGTTTTTT	CASSGRTGTPNEKLFF
TRBV5-1	TRBJ2-3	-	-	TGCGCCAGCACCCCAGACGGTAGCACAGATACGCAGTATTTT	CASTPDGSTDTQYF
TRBV3-1	TRBJ2-4	-	-	TGTGCCAGCAGCCAAGGTACCATTCAGTACTTC	CASSQGTIQYF
TRBV2	TRBJ1-5	-	-	TGTGCCAGCAGTGAATCTCAGCCCCGGCATTTT	CASSESQPRHF
TRBV3-1	TRBJ2-6	-	-	TGTGCCAGCAGCCAAGTCGAATCTGGGGCCAACGTCCTGACTTTC	CASSQVESGANVLTF
TRBV10-3	TRBJ1-2	-	TRBD1	TGTGCCATCAGTGGGACAGGGGAAGGTCATGGCTACACCTTC	CAISGTGEGHGYTF
TRBV25-1	TRBJ1-1	few	TRBD1	TGTGCCAGCGAGGGACAGGGGAACACTGAAGCTTTCTTT	CASEGQGNTEAFF
TRBV5-5	TRBJ2-1	-	TRBD2	TGTGCCAGCAGCGAGCCCCCGGGACTAGGAGGCAATGAGCAGTTCTTC	CASSEPPGLGGNEQFF
TRBV29-1	TRBJ1-2	few	TRBD1	TGCAGCGTTGAAGATGGACAGGGGGTGTGGTATGGCTACACCTTC	CSVEDGQGVWYGYTF
TRBV4-1	TRBJ1-4	many	-	TGCGCCAGCAGCCGGACATGGCTTAATGAAAAACTGTTTTTT	CASSRTWLNEKLFF
TRBV6-4	TRBJ2-2	few	-	TGTGCCAGCGGAGGGGGCGACTCCGGGGAGCTGTTTTTT	CASGGGDSGELFF
TRBV28	TRBJ2-5	few	TRBD2	TGTGCCAGCTCCGGGGAGCGGGGGGCCCTCCAAGAGACCCAGTACTTC	CASSGERGALQETQYF
TRBV5-6	TRBJ2-3	-	-	TGTGCCAGCAGCCGGCCGGTTCAAGATACGCAGTATTTT	CASSRPVQDTQYF
TRBV29-1	TRBJ2-5	once	-	TGCAGCGTTGTAGGGGGGAGAGAGCAGTACTTC	CSVVGGREQYF
TRBV20-1	TRBJ1-2	few	-	TGCAGTGCTAGGGGACGGGGTAATGGCTACACCTTC	CSARGRGNGYTF
TRBV27	TRBJ2-1	-	-	TGTGCCCGCAGGTACGGGCTGAGCTCCTACAATGAGCAGTTCTTC	CARRYGLSSYNEQFF
TRBV7-8	TRBJ2-7	many	-	TGTGCCAGCAGCTTAGGTGGGGGTGCATGGGAGCAGTACTTC	CASSLGGGAWEQYF
TRBV20-1	TRBJ2-5	-	-	TGCAGTGCTAGAGAGCCTACAGGGCCCCAAGAGACCCAGTACTTC	CSAREPTGPQETQYF
TRBV9	TRBJ1-1	few	-	TGTGCCAGCAGCGTAGTGGGCAGTTCCACTGAAGCTTTCTTT	CASSVVGSSTEAFF
TRBV24-1	TRBJ1-2	-	-	TGTGCCACCAATGAAAGTCCCCGCTATGGCTACACCTTC	CATNESPRYGYTF
TRBV3-1	TRBJ2-1	few	TRBD2	TGTGCCAGCAGCCCCCTCACACCAGCGGGGGTCTTCTACAATGAGCAGTTCTTC	CASSPLTPAGVFYNEQFF
TRBV5-1	TRBJ2-7	-	TRBD2	TGCGCCAGCAGCTTGTCAGGATCGGGGGGGGGCGAGCAGTACTTC	CASSLSGSGGGEQYF
TRBV5-1	TRBJ2-2	many	-	TGCGCCAGCAGCTTGGGAGTGAACACCGGGGAGCTGTTTTTT	CASSLGVNTGELFF
TRBV12-3/TRBV12-4	TRBJ2-7	-	-	TGTGCCAGCAGGTGGGGTGGACAGACCGAGCAGTACTTC	CASRWGGQTEQYF
TRBV12-3/TRBV12-4	TRBJ1-4	-	-	TGTGCCAGCAGTCGGGACGGGGGGAATACTAATGAAAAACTGTTTTTT	CASSRDGGNTNEKLFF
TRBV2	TRBJ2-7	many	TRBD1	TGTGCCAGCAGTTGGACAGGTCGGGGTCGCGACGAGCAGTACTTC	CASSWTGRGRDEQYF
TRBV10-1	TRBJ2-7	-	-	TGCGCCAGCAGTGAATACGGTTCCGTCGGGCGGAACGAGCAGTACTTC	CASSEYGSVGRNEQYF
TRBV20-1	TRBJ2-7	few	-	TGCAGTGCTAGAAGGGCGGGACAGATAGGTTCCTACGGGCAGTACTTC	CSARRAGQIGSYGQYF
TRBV7-2	TRBJ2-1	-	-	TGTGCCAGCAGACCCTCGGGACATGGCCACAATGAGCAGTTCTTC	CASRPSGHGHNEQFF
TRBV5-5	TRBJ1-4	-	-	TGTGCCAGCAGCTGGAACCGGGACAACCGGGAAAAACTGTTTTTT	CASSWNRDNREKLFF
TRBV20-1	TRBJ2-1	-	TRBD1	TGCAGTGCTAGAGTCGCTACAGGGGATAATGAGCAGTTCTTC	CSARVATGDNEQFF
TRBV7-2	TRBJ2-5	few	TRBD2	TGTGCCAGCAAGCCTCGGGGGGAACAAGAGGAGACCCAGTACTTC	CASKPRGEQEETQYF
TRBV6-5	TRBJ2-7	-	-	TGTGCCAGCAGTTACTCGGCGAGCTACGAGCAGTACTTC	CASSYSASYEQYF
TRBV5-6	TRBJ2-7	once	TRBD1	TGTGCCAGCAGCTTGAAACTAGGACAGGGCGGAGGGTACGAGCAGTACTTC	CASSLKLGQGGGYEQYF
TRBV10-3	TRBJ2-3	few	-	TGTGCCATCAGTGAGTCGTGGGGAGATACGCAGTATTTT	CAISESWGDTQYF
TRBV7-3	TRBJ2-1	-	-	TGTGCCAGCAGCTTAAGTACTAGCAGTGAGCAGTTCTTC	CASSLSTSSEQFF
TRBV5-5	TRBJ2-7	-	TRBD1	TGTGCCAGCAGCCCGATTGGACAGGGGCGCCCTGTCGAGCAGTACTTC	CASSPIGQGRPVEQYF
TRBV10-3	TRBJ2-1	few	-	TGTGCCATCAGTGACCCGGTCCCGAGGCCCTACAATGAGCAGTTCTTC	CAISDPVPRPYNEQFF
TRBV10-3	TRBJ2-4	few	TRBD1	TGTGCCATCAGTCTAGGACAGGGAAAAAACATTCAGTACTTC	CAISLGQGKNIQYF
TRBV5-1	TRBJ2-3	few	-	TGCGCCAGCAGCCCTGGAGTGACGCAGTATTTT	CASSPGVTQYF
TRBV12-3/TRBV12-4	TRBJ1-3	-	-	TGTGCCAGCAGTACCCGGGACAACTCTGGAAACACCATATATTTT	CASSTRDNSGNTIYF
TRBV6-4	TRBJ1-1	-	TRBD1	TGTGCCAGCAGTGTACAGGGGGGCACTGAAGCTTTCTTT	CASSVQGGTEAFF
TRBV6-5	TRBJ2-7	-	-	TGTGCCAGCAGTTACGGTGCCCTCTACGAGCAGTACTTC	CASSYGALYEQYF
TRBV7-9	TRBJ2-1	few	-	TGTGCCAGCAGCCCTCGGGACTTTGAGCAGTTCTTC	CASSPRDFEQFF
TRBV7-9	TRBJ2-5	few	-	TGTGCCAGCAGCTTAGAACCCCCAAGGCTGTTCTTC	CASSLEPPRLFF
TRBV12-3/TRBV12-4	TRBJ1-5	-	TRBD1	TGTGCCAGCAGTTTCGGGACAGGGGATCAGCCCCAGCATTTT	CASSFGTGDQPQHF
TRBV20-1	TRBJ2-3	-	-	TGCAGTGCTAGAGATTCCAGGGGCACAGATACGCAGTATTTT	CSARDSRGTDTQYF